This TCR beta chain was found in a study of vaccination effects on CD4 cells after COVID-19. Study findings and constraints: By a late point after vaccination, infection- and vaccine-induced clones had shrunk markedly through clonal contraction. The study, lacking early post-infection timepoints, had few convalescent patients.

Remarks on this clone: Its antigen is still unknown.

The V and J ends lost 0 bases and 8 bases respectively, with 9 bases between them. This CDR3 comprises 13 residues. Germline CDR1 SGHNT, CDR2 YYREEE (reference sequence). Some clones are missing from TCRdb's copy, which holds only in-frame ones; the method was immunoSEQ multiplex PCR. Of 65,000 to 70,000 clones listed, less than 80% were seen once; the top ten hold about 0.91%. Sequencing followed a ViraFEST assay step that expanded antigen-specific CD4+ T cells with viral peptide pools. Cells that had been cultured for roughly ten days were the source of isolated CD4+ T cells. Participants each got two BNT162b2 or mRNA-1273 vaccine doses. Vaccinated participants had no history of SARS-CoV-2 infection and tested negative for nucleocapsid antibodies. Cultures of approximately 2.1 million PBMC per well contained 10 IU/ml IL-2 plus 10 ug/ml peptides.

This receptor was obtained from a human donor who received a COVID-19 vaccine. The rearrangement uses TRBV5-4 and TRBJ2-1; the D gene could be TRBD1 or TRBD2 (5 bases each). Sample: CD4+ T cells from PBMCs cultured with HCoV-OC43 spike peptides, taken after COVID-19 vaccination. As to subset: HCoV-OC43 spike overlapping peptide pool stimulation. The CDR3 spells CASSLAGGHEQFF. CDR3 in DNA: TGTGCCAGCAGCTTGGCTGGGGGACATGAGCAGTTCTTC.